This T cell receptor beta chain was retrieved from a study of CD8 T cells in Susac syndrome. Germline lookup yields CDR1 MNHNY and CDR2 SVGAGI (reference sequence). The CDR3 runs 14 residues. The germline V and J ends were trimmed by 5 bases and 4 bases, with 12 bases remaining between them. Random hexamers were used to reverse transcribe an amount of roughly 0.5 to 1 ug RNA. TCRdb reprocessed the immunoSEQ multiplex PCR reads with MiXCR, giving one entry per CDR3 protein. The sample lists 140,000 to 150,000 distinct CDR3 sequences; less than 95% were seen once. Specimen: CD4+ T cells from PBMCs. The sequence came from a human donor in good health. This chain links TRBV6-6 with TRBJ1-5; D is undetermined. CDR3 amino acids: CASSPNGRNQPQHF. The CDR3 DNA is TGTGCCAGCAGTCCGAATGGGAGGAATCAGCCCCAGCATTTT.